This TCR beta chain was sequenced in a study of tumor-infiltrating lymphocytes in primary liver carcinoma. Study-level results: Tumors and blood were compared for top-250-clone fraction, and tumors had the significantly higher value (p = 0.039). Less overlap was seen in tumor-adjacent and tumor-blood pairs than in tumor region pairs.

The template, about 550 ng total RNA, yielded TCR beta cDNA made with a constant-region primer. The TCR beta library was amplified through three nested multiplex PCR rounds in a modified ARM-PCR procedure. TRBV1-TRBV30 forward primers and a C-beta reverse primer were used in the first two PCR rounds, which each ran for about 9 cycles. TCRdb ran MiXCR on the multiplex PCR reads and lists one entry per CDR3 protein. In the table there are 100,000 or so distinct CDR3 sequences, roughly 69% of which are singletons. The CDR3 length is 15 residues, termini included. Germline V gives CDR1 SGHAT, CDR2 FQNNGV. Investigators took RNA and DNA out together from 20-30 mg of unsorted bulk tissue. Samples came from superior, inferior, lateral poles and tumor centre. Over 85% viable tumor cells were present in every tumor sample. In the case of this clonotype: Its antigen remains unknown. The CDR3 carries no conserved terminal phenylalanine or tryptophan, so it likely arises from a read error. The DNA is omitted, as the CDR3 cannot be located on it reliably, and the CDR3 follows TCRdb's listing.

This clonotype originated in a woman aged 60 to 75 with primary liver carcinoma and hepatitis B virus infection. The chain uses TRBV11-2 and TRBJ2-1; TRBD2, the D gene given by the table, was not confirmed from the DNA. Sequenced material: liver tumor tissue from sampling region 5. Noted subset: tumor region T5, tumor centre. The CDR3 reads CASSLGTYSGNERFI.